This T cell receptor beta chain was recorded in a study of blood T cell repertoires in COVID-19 (dated by TCRdb to about 2020). Concerning the study at large: Samples covering the acute and convalescent phases of COVID-19 were provided by collaborators in the United States, Italy and Spain. Samples were obtained from the ongoing ImmuneRACE study (first 160 participants) and from 1,000 to 1,500 subjects provided by 6 global collaborators. HLA class I and class II types, where available, came from metadata supplied by the sample provider rather than from assay-based typing. The repertoires were made available in a free public database intended to serve as a resource for research on the immune response to SARS-CoV-2. The material from the prospective study consisted of cDNA or gDNA derived from T cells, B-cell-depleted T cells, or PBMCs. The sample metadata nearly always contained a de-identified subject ID, COVID-19 status, age in years and sex. The dataset comprised deeply sampled blood TCRbeta repertoires from subjects exposed to, actively infected with, or recovered from COVID-19.

As to this clone: Its antigen is unknown. One base away there is no much larger clone; base qualities are not given.

Study-wide findings and limitations: Clinical and demographic metadata were provided uncurated, with the amount varying by source and participant.

TCRbeta CDR3 regions were amplified from genomic DNA by means of the immunoSEQ Assay, a bias-controlled multiplex PCR. The original methods were these. Within the assay, amplification of reference gene primers was used to estimate how many nucleated cells each sample contained. To quantify the absolute abundance of each unique TCRbeta CDR3 rearrangement, sequence reads were collapsed and filtered. Productive Simpson clonality was computed per sample as the square root of Simpson's diversity index over productive rearrangements. This immuneACCESS table, as held by TCRdb, lists in-frame sequences with V and J called but not all clones. Of the missing ones, under half trace to an unresolved V gene in checked studies; the others have no known cause. D and trimming were read from the DNA, whereas the V and J calls and clone size are those reported in that table. The sample yields 140,000 to 150,000 clones; roughly 80% were counted once. Over 7% of the sample rests with the top ten.

Each collaborating institution followed its own protocols to collect whole blood in K2EDTA tubes. For TCRbeta analysis, collaborators shipped samples as frozen whole blood, isolated PBMCs, or DNA extracted from either of those sample types. The CDR3 covers 13 residues, taking in both the cysteine and the phenylalanine. The DNA shown is the 39-base CDR3, in frame from base 1. The germline V gene sets CDR1 to ENHRY and CDR2 to SYGVKD. V is pared back by 7 bases and J by 10 bases, with 17 bases lying between the germline termini. Here the chain combines TRBV10-3 and TRBJ2-1; the best D guess is TRBD2, with 5 bases matching. Sequencing was done on a sample of peripheral blood. The clonotype comes from a man aged 45-60 years with active or convalescent COVID-19. The DNA sequence is TGTGCCATCACCTTGCTAGAGGCGGGCGAGCAGTTCTTC. It translates as CAITLLEAGEQFF.